The next 2 T cell receptor beta chains were all read from a single sample in a study of vaccination and CD4 T cells after COVID-19. Sample treatment: roughly ten-day PBMC culture with coronavirus spike peptide pools or control peptides (ViraFEST assay). These receptors' targets are unknown. An Oncomine TCR Beta short-read assay was used to sequence the DNA from cultured CD4+ T cells. MiXCR, run by TCRdb on the PCR reads, gives a single entry per CDR3 protein. The sample lists about 20,000 distinct CDR3 sequences, about 50% occurring once. The sequencing sample was made of CD4+ T cells from blood, cultured in vitro. All receptors derive from a human donor who had recovered from COVID-19.

The chain is built from TRBV20-1 and TRBJ2-1, with D uncertain. The CDR3 length is 16 residues. Germline values: CDR1 DFQATT, CDR2 SNEGSKA (reference sequence). V lost 0 bases to trimming and J lost 5 bases, with 17 bases between them. This CDR3 reads CSARDEVTGSDNEQFF. The CDR3 DNA reads TGCAGTGCTAGAGACGAGGTAACCGGATCAGACAATGAGCAGTTCTTC.

The chain has TRBV19 and TRBJ1-5; D remains unclear. With 3 bases removed from V and 9 bases from J, the gap between germline ends came to 15 bases. The CDR3 contains 14 residues. Germline values: CDR1 LNHDA, CDR2 SQIVND (reference sequence). In nucleotides, the CDR3 is TGTGCCAGTAGTATTGGGCGGGGAGAGGGGCCCCAGCATTTT. Residues: CASSIGRGEGPQHF.